A single sample gave rise to the 17 T cell receptor beta chains below, sequenced in a study of T cell clonality in common variable immunodeficiency. The study, taken as a whole, reports: Fewer deletions and N-nucleotide insertions were reportedly seen in common variable immunodeficiency TCR beta sequences.

The protocol was immunoSEQ multiplex PCR, while the TCRdb copy is restricted to in-frame clones and leaves out a portion. The sample spans more than 6,500 clones; the ten largest clones claim roughly 3.5%. Their target antigens are unknown. The material sequenced was peripheral blood mononuclear cells. These receptors were obtained from a human donor with common variable immunodeficiency.

This clone is medium-sized (0.01 to 0.1%) by frequency. The CDR3 end falls 3 residues outside the read, so it is completed with the germline J gene. The chain uses TRBV6-2 or TRBV6-3 and TRBJ1-1; maybe TRBD1 (5 bases). Germline values: CDR1 MNHEY, CDR2 SVGEGT. V lost 2 bases, J lost 7 bases, and 14 bases lay in between. The CDR3 consists of 14 residues. This CDR3 is CASSYVAGKNEAFF. The DNA read from the CDR3 is TGTGCCAGCAGTTACGTGGCAGGGAAAAATGAA.

In terms of frequency, this clone is medium-sized (0.01 to 0.1%). The DNA ends 3 residues before the CDR3 does, and the rest of the CDR3 is filled in from the germline J gene. This chain uses TRBV29-1 with TRBJ1-2; 9 bases map to TRBD1. Germline V gives CDR1 SQVTM, CDR2 ANQGSEA. The CDR3 is 13 residues long. The junction had 5 bases not matched to a gene; V was cut back by 6 bases and J by 3 bases. Partial CDR3 DNA: TGCAGCGTGCAGACAGGGGGAGACTATGGC. Translation: CSVQTGGDYG. The full CDR3 sequence reads CSVQTGGDYGYTF. Combining the CDR3 with reference TRBV29-1 and TRBJ1-2 gives the whole variable domain SAVISQKPSRDICQRGTSLTIQCQVDSQVTMMFWYRQQPGQSLTLIATANQGSEATYESGFVIDKFPISRPNLTFSTLTVSNMSPEDSSIYLCSVQTGGDYGYTFGSGTRLTVV.

This clone is classed as medium-sized by frequency. CDR3 bases read: TGTGCCAGCAGCCGCGACAGTTCCTACGAG. Its protein is CASSRDSSYE. The whole CDR3 is CASSRDSSYEQYF. This rearrangement joins TRBV14 to TRBJ2-7; tentative D call: TRBD1 (5 bases). The missing CDR3 end, 3 residues past where the read stops, is filled in from the germline J gene. CDR1 is SGHDN, CDR2 FVKESK, per germline. V lost 4 bases and J 1 base, leaving 8 bases between the germline ends. CDR3 length: 13 residues.

Worth noting for this clone: The read ends 3 residues before the CDR3 terminus; that terminus is restored from the germline J gene. The V gene is TRBV7-2, the J gene TRBJ1-1, with TRBD1 as a possible D gene (5 bases). Germline V CDR1 and CDR2: SGHTA, FQGNSA. This CDR3 contains 15 residues. V was cut by 1 base and J by 0 bases, with 9 bases left in between. The sequenced CDR3 bases are TGTGCCAGCAGCTTAGGGGCAGGGATGAACACTGAA. It yields the protein CASSLGAGMNTE. The complete CDR3 protein is CASSLGAGMNTEAFF.

A note on this clone: The read ends 3 residues shy of where the CDR3 ends; the end is completed using the germline J gene. The chain joins TRBV18 to TRBJ2-7, with 9 bases that match TRBD1. This CDR3 is 14 amino acids long. Unmatched junction bases numbered 7, after V lost 6 bases and J lost 4 bases. The germline V gene has CDR1 KGHSH and CDR2 LQKENI. CDR3 DNA (partial): TGTGCCAGCTCTTCGGGACAGGGAGGTTACGAG. The encoded protein is CASSSGQGGYE. The CDR3 in full is CASSSGQGGYEQYF. The full variable domain, in which reference TRBV18 and TRBJ2-7 provide the parts outside the CDR3, is NAGVMQNPRHLVRRRGQEARLRCSPMKGHSHVYWYRQLPEEGLKFMVYLQKENIIDESGMPKERFSAEFPKEGPSILRIQQVVRGDSAAYFCASSSGQGGYEQYFGPGTRLTVT.

With respect to this clone: The read ends 3 residues shy of where the CDR3 ends; the end is completed using the germline J gene. The gene calls are TRBV5-1 and TRBJ2-5; TRBD1 might be the D (6 bases). Trimming removed 5 bases at V and 2 bases at J, with 10 bases between. Germline V lookup: CDR1 SGHRS, CDR2 YFSETQ. The CDR3 consists of 13 residues. The CDR3 loop reads CASRVTGQETQYF. CDR3 bases read: TGCGCCAGCAGAGTAACAGGGCAAGAGACC.

As for this clone: Read coverage stops 3 residues before the CDR3 terminus; the germline J gene supplies the remainder. The rearrangement links TRBV7-2 to TRBJ2-5; TRBD1 matches 8 bases. V shed 3 bases, J shed 5 bases, and the junction held 8 bases outside the gene matches. Germline CDR1 SGHTA, CDR2 FQGNSA. CDR3 length: 15 residues. The sequenced part of the CDR3 DNA is TGTGCCAGCAGCTTTGCGACAGGGGCGGGCGAGACC. This translates into CASSFATGAGET. The whole CDR3 region reads CASSFATGAGETQYF.

With regard to this clone: The read ends 3 residues before the CDR3 terminus; that terminus is restored from the germline J gene. The chain uses TRBV6-1 and TRBJ2-2; TRBD1 matches at 9 bases. CDR3 size: 17 residues. CDR1 and CDR2 (germline): MNHNS, SASEGT. Trimming took 0 bases from V and 1 from J; bases not matched to a gene: 3. CDR3 region: CASSEAGTGWNTGELFF. The part of the CDR3 DNA that was read is TGTGCCAGCAGTGAAGCCGGGACAGGGTGGAACACCGGGGAG.

Worth noting for this clone: The sequenced fragment ends 3 residues before the CDR3 boundary, so the rest is inferred from the germline J gene. The chain recombines TRBV7-2 with TRBJ1-2; no definite D call. V lost 5 bases to trimming and J lost 6 bases, with 10 bases between them. The CDR3 runs to 12 residues. In germline, CDR1 is SGHTA, CDR2 FQGNSA. CDR3 loop: CASSRVRDGYTF. The sequenced part of the CDR3 DNA is TGTGCCAGCAGCCGGGTGCGGGATGGC.

In regard to this clone: The read finishes 3 residues shy of the CDR3 end, and the germline J gene is used to complete it. This chain links TRBV7-2 with TRBJ1-2; TRBD1 is a possible D gene (5 bases). Trimming shortened V by 5 bases and J by 5 bases, and 15 bases separated the two germline ends. The germline V gene has CDR1 SGHTA and CDR2 FQGNSA. The CDR3 extends over 14 amino acids. The DNA read from the CDR3 is TGTGCCAGCAGCCCCAGACAGACCCGATATGGC. As protein: CASSPRQTRYG. The CDR3 in full is CASSPRQTRYGYTF.

Worth noting for this clone: The DNA ends 3 residues before the CDR3 does, and the rest of the CDR3 is filled in from the germline J gene. The V gene is TRBV19, the J gene TRBJ2-3; D uncertain. CDR1 is LNHDA and CDR2 is SQIVND in the germline V gene (reference sequence). CDR3 length: 14 amino acids. Trimming cost V 8 bases and J 2 bases, with 14 bases left between them. CDR3 DNA, as far as it was read: TGTGCCAGTGGCCTTGGCGGTTCCACAGATACG. It translates to CASGLGGSTDT. The complete CDR3 sequence is CASGLGGSTDTQYF.

Points on this clone: The read terminates 3 residues before the CDR3 end, so the remaining end is supplied by the germline J gene. The chain recombines TRBV11-3 with TRBJ1-1; 7 bases match TRBD1. This CDR3 contains 14 residues. Germline V gene lookup returns CDR1 SGHNT and CDR2 YENEEA. V shed 3 bases, J shed 5 bases, and the junction held 6 bases outside the gene matches. The chain's CDR3 is CASSLGQGDTEAFF. The part of the CDR3 DNA that was read is TGTGCCAGCAGCTTGGGGCAGGGGGATACTGAA.

On this clone itself: The read falls 3 residues short of the CDR3 end, and the missing part is taken from the germline J gene. The chain employs TRBV18 and TRBJ2-7; no definite D call. Germline assignment: CDR1 KGHSH and CDR2 LQKENI. Trimming stripped 3 bases from V and 2 bases from J, with 11 bases between. CDR3 length: 14 amino acids. This CDR3 is CASSPGNPTYEQYF. CDR3 bases read: TGTGCCAGCTCACCGGGCAACCCTACCTACGAG.

Measured by frequency, this clone is medium-sized. Coverage ceases 3 residues before the CDR3 finishes, and the germline J gene fills in the end. The J gene is TRBJ2-7, the V gene TRBV7-2, with 10 bases aligning to TRBD1. The J segment lost 5 bases and the V segment lost 0 bases, leaving 1 base of the junction unmatched. The CDR3 sequence is 14 residues long. Per the germline V gene, CDR1 is SGHTA and CDR2 is FQGNSA. The CDR3: CASSLAGTGDEQYF. CDR3 bases read: TGTGCCAGCAGCTTAGCCGGGACAGGGGACGAG. Full variable domain (missing parts from reference TRBV7-2 and TRBJ2-7): GAGVSQSPSNKVTEKGKDVELRCDPISGHTALYWYRQSLGQGLEFLIYFQGNSAPDKSGLPSDRFSAERTGGSVSTLTIQRTQQEDSAVYLCASSLAGTGDEQYFGPGTRLTVT.

As regards this clone: The CDR3 end is not reached by the read, which stops 3 residues before it; the germline J gene fills it in. V gene TRBV19 combines with J gene TRBJ1-1; D is possibly TRBD1 (5 bases). This CDR3 spans 14 amino acids. Trimming took 5 bases from V and 2 from J, leaving 12 bases between them. The germline V gene has CDR1 LNHDA and CDR2 SQIVND (reference sequence). CDR3 bases read: TGTGCCAGTAGTCGCATTCAGGGTAACACTGAA. Amino acid sequence: CASSRIQGNTE. The full CDR3 reads CASSRIQGNTEAFF.

About this clone itself: The read stops 3 residues short of the end of the CDR3; the missing end is completed from the germline J gene. J is TRBJ1-5 and V is TRBV18; D uncertain. Trimming left V 1 base short and J 4 bases short, with 5 bases between. CDR3 length equals 13 residues. Germline loops: CDR1 KGHSH, CDR2 LQKENI. CDR3 DNA (partial): TGTGCCAGCTCACCACAGACAAATCAGCCC. This codes for CASSPQTNQP. The CDR3 in full is CASSPQTNQPQHF.

A remark on this clone: The read ends 3 residues before the CDR3 terminus; that terminus is restored from the germline J gene. The rearrangement links TRBV19 to TRBJ2-1; 10 bases line up with TRBD2. Germline CDR1 is LNHDA and CDR2 is SQIVND (reference sequence). The CDR3 covers 16 residues. Unmatched junction bases numbered 5, after V lost 4 bases and J lost 2 bases. CDR3: CASSTRLAGAYNEQFF. The CDR3 bases that were read are TGTGCCAGTAGTACCCGGCTAGCGGGAGCCTACAATGAG.